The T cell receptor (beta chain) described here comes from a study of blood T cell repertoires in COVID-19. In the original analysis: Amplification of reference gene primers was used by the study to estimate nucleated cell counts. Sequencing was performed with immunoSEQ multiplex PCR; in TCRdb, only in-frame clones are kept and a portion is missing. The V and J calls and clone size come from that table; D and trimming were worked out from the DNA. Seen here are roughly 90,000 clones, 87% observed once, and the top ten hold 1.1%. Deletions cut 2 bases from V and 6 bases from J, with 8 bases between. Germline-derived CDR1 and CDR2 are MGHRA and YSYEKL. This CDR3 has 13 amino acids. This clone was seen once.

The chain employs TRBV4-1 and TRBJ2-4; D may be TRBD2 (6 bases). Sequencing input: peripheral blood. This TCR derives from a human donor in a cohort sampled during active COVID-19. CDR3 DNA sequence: TGCGCCAGCAGCCAACCGGGACTAAACATTCAGTACTTC. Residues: CASSQPGLNIQYF.